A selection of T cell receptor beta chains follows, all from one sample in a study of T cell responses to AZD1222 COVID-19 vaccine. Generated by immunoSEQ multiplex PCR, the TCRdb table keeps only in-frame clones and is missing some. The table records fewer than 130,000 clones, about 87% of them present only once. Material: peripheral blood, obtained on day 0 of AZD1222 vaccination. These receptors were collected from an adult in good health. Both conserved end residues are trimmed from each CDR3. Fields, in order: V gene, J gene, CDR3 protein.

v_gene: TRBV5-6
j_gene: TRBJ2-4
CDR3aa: ASTSPGGSRY

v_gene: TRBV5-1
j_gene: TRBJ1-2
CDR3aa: ASSPTTRGYT

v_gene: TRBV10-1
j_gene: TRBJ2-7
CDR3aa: ASSAAGDSYEQY

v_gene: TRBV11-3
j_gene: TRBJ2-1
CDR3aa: ASSTSPGQDTNEQF

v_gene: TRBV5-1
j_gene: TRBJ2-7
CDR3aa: ASSLTTRDRGGHEQY

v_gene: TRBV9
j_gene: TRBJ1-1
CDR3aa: ASSPQDSPEAF

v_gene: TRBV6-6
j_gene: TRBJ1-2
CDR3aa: ASTPRPNYGYT

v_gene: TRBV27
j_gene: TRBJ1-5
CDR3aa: ASSATRQGYQPQH

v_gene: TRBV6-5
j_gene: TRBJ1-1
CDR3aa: ASSYSPGNTEAF

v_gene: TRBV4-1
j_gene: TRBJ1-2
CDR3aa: ASSQVGGEQGERGYT

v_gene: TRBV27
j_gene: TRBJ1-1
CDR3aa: ASSGDGNTEAF

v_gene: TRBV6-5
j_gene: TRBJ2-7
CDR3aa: ASSKDRAYEQY

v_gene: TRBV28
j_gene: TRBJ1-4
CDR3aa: ASSRREKLF

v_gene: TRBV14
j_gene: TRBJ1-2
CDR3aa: ASRIGPNYGYT

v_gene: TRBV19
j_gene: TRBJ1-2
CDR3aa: ASNEGGHGYT

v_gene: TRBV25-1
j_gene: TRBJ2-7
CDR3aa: ASSEVGLYEQY

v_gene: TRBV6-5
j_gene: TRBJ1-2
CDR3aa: ASRETAAGYGYT

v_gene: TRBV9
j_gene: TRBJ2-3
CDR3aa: ASSVSAGVSSTDTQY

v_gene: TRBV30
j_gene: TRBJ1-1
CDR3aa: AWQGGTEAF

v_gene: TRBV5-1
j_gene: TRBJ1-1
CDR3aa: ASSPPAAGPDTEAF

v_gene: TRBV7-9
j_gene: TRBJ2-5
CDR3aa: ASSPPSSKETQY

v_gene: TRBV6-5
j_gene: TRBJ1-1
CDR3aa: ASSADRGSWAEAF

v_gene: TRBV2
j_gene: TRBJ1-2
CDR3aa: ASSPNRSVYGYT

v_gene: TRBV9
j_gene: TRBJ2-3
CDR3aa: ASSPRPGRNTDTQY

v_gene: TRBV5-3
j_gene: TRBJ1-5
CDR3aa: AREAGQPQH

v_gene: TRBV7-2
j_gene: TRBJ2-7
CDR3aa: ASSSRRRSYEQY

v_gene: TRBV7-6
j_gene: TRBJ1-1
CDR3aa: ASSPLGEGTEAF

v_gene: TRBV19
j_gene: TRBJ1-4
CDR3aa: ASIRQGGAPGEKLF

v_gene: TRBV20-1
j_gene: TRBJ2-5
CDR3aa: SASVGETQY

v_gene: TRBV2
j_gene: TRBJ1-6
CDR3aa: ASSGDRINSPLH

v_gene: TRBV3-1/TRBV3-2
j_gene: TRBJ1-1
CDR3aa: ASSQVADREKAF

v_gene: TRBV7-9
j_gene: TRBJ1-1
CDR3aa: ASSFFGGMNTEAF

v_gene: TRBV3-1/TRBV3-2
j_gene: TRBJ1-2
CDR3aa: ASSQPSGVHGYT

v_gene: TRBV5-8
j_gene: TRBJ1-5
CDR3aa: ASSLAGNNQPQH

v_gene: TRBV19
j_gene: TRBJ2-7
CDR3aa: ASSITMGISYEQY

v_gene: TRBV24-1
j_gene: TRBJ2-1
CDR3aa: ATSEASGTGGREQF

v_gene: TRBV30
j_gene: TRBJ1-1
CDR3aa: AWSLTRDRGEAF

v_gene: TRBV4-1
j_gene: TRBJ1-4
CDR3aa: ASSQVAGRTNEKLF

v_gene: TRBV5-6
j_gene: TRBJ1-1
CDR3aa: ASSLERNTEAF

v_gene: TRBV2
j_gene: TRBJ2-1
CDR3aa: ASSEGLGTGGNNEQF

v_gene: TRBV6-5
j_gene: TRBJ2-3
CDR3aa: ASSHENTDTQY

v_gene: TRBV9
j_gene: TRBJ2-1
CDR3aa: ASSSGLLSYNEQF

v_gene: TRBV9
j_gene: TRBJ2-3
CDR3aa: ASSQRGDSSTDTQY

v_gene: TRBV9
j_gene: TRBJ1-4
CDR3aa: ASSVGWQSNEKLF

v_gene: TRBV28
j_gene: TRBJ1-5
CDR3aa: ASCPPSNQPQH

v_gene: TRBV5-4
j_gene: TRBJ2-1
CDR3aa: ASSFGLAGSYNEQF

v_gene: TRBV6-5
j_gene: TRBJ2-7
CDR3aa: ASSYSGTALYEQY

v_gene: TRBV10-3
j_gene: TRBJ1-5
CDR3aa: AIGKDQPQH

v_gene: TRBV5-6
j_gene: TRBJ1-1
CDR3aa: ASSSQGYAEAF

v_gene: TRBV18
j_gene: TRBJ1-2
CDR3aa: ASSLQGGDTYGYT

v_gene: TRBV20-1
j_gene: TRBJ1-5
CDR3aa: SASLGQFSQH

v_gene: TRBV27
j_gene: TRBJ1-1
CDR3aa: ASSRPNRVFTEAF

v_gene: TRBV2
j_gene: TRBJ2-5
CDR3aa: ASSVGLAQETQY